These 29 T cell receptor beta chains originate from one sample sequenced in a study of blood T cells in healthy people across ages. Next came a second PCR, run for about 7 to 12 cycles, which used a sample-barcoded 5' primer along with a J-beta primer mix. TCRdb itself ran the 5' RACE reads through MiXCR, one entry per CDR3 protein. The table shows about 970,000 distinct CDR3 sequences, with roughly 51% occurring only once. The specimen sequenced was blood. The receptors come from an older woman in good health.

The V gene is TRBV4-1, the J gene TRBJ2-1; weak D call: TRBD1 (6 bases). The CDR3 extends over 15 amino acids. Trimming took off 5 bases at V and 3 bases at J, with 14 bases between the two ends. Germline loops: CDR1 MGHRA, CDR2 YSYEKL. CDR3 loop: CASSFRQEIYNEQFF. CDR3 in DNA: TGCGCCAGCAGCTTTCGACAGGAGATCTACAATGAGCAGTTCTTC.

This clonotype has more than one count but fewer than ten. The chain uses TRBV7-2 and TRBJ2-7; perhaps TRBD2 as D (5 bases). The ends were cut back, 4 bases at V and 5 bases at J, with 21 bases in the middle. Germline V lookup: CDR1 SGHTA, CDR2 FQGNSA. The CDR3 has 16 amino acids. The CDR3 region is CASSSVSDPYIDEQYF. The CDR3 DNA reads TGTGCCAGCAGCTCGGTTAGCGATCCTTACATCGACGAGCAGTACTTC.

The rearrangement uses TRBV11-2 and TRBJ2-5; 10 nucleotides agree with TRBD2. Germline CDR1 reads SGHAT; CDR2 reads FQNNGV. The CDR3 has 15 residues. The V and J ends lost 5 bases and 11 bases, in that order; junction bases with no gene match: 14. The CDR3 reads CASSPEQAGGHEQYF. CDR3 nucleotides: TGTGCCAGCAGCCCAGAGCAAGCGGGAGGGCATGAGCAGTACTTC. Looking up the rest from reference TRBV11-2 and TRBJ2-5 gives the full variable domain: EAGVAQSPRYKIIEKRQSVAFWCNPISGHATLYWYQQILGQGPKLLIQFQNNGVVDDSQLPKDRFSAERLKGVDSTLKIQPAKLEDSAVYLCASSPEQAGGHEQYFGPGTRLLVL.

The chain carries TRBV5-4 and TRBJ1-6, with D possibly matching TRBD1 (5 bases). Germline loops: CDR1 SGHNT, CDR2 YYREEE (reference sequence). Trimming removed 4 bases at V and 7 bases at J, with 21 bases between. This CDR3 has 17 residues. The CDR3, as DNA: TGTGCCAGCAGCCCGACACCGACAGACCCGGCCAATTCACCCCTCCACTTT. It is translated as CASSPTPTDPANSPLHF.

In DNA form, the CDR3 reads TGTGCCAGCAGCTTGTTAGTGGGCGGGAGATCCTACGAGCAGTACTTC. Protein product: CASSLLVGGRSYEQYF. The rearrangement links TRBV5-5 to TRBJ2-7, with 7 bases that match TRBD2. The V segment lost 1 base and the J segment 1 base; nucleotides outside the gene matches: 8. CDR1 is SGHKS and CDR2 is YYEKEE in the germline V gene (reference sequence). This CDR3 is 16 amino acids long.

V gene TRBV25-1 combines with J gene TRBJ2-3, with TRBD1 identical over 8 bases. The germline V gene has CDR1 MGHDK and CDR2 SYGVNS. J was trimmed by 2 bases and V by 3 bases; bases with no gene match: 4. The CDR3 spans 15 residues. In DNA form, the CDR3 reads TGTGCCAGCAGTGAGCCGGACAGGGCCACAGATACGCAGTATTTT. It translates to CASSEPDRATDTQYF.

Points on this clonotype: A much larger clone differs from this one at a single base, so this may be a read error. The rearrangement uses TRBV29-1 and TRBJ2-3; a possible D gene is TRBD1 (6 bases). Germline-derived CDR1 and CDR2 are SQVTM and ANQGSEA. V lost 4 bases and J lost 0, with 14 bases in between. This CDR3 spans 15 amino acids. CDR3 amino acids: CSVGRTDGSTDTQYF. DNA of the CDR3: TGCAGCGTTGGTAGGACAGATGGGAGCACAGATACGCAGTATTTT.

The CDR3: CASSDSMARDNQPQHF. The CDR3 DNA is TGTGCCAGCAGTGACTCGATGGCCAGGGACAATCAGCCCCAGCATTTT. The chain combines TRBV6-4 with TRBJ1-5, with D possibly TRBD1 on 5 matching bases. V was clipped by 0 bases and J by 3 bases, with 12 bases between them. This CDR3 contains 16 residues. Germline V CDR1 and CDR2: MRHNA, SNTAGT.

The V gene is TRBV9, the J gene TRBJ1-1; 8 nucleotides align to TRBD1. The ends lost 4 bases at V and 1 base at J; junction bases unmatched: 6. Germline-derived CDR1 and CDR2 are SGDLS and YYNGEE. The CDR3 is 15 amino acids. The CDR3 nucleotides read TGTGCCAGCAGCACCACAGGGGGACAGAACACTGAAGCTTTCTTT. Its translation: CASSTTGGQNTEAFF.

The table lists this clonotype with a count of one. This chain links TRBV20-1 with TRBJ2-3; TRBD2 matches at 16 bases. CDR1 and CDR2 (germline): DFQATT, SNEGSKA (reference sequence). This CDR3 has 16 amino acids. V was clipped by 6 bases and J by 0 bases; unmatched bases: 3. CDR3 DNA: TGCAGTGCAGGGACTAGCGGGAGGGTTAGCACAGATACGCAGTATTTT. Translating gives CSAGTSGRVSTDTQYF.

The V call is TRBV4-2, the J call TRBJ2-7; the match to TRBD2 covers 7 bases. The CDR3 covers 15 residues. Trimming took 3 bases from V and 1 from J; bases not matched to a gene: 6. Germline V gene lookup returns CDR1 LGHNA and CDR2 YNFKEQ. CDR3 in DNA: TGTGCCAGCAGCCAGCCGTTCGGGAGGTCCTACGAGCAGTACTTC. This sequence encodes CASSQPFGRSYEQYF.

This clonotype was observed a few times. V and J are TRBV18 and TRBJ2-3; D is unclear. Germline loops: CDR1 KGHSH, CDR2 LQKENI. CDR3 length: 14 amino acids. Trimming left V 5 bases short and J 0 bases short, with 9 bases between. The CDR3 nucleotides are TGTGCCAGCTCAGACTGGGAAAGCACAGATACGCAGTATTTT. Translation: CASSDWESTDTQYF. Looking up the rest from reference TRBV18 and TRBJ2-3 gives the full variable domain: NAGVMQNPRHLVRRRGQEARLRCSPMKGHSHVYWYRQLPEEGLKFMVYLQKENIIDESGMPKERFSAEFPKEGPSILRIQQVVRGDSAAYFCASSDWESTDTQYFGPGTRLTVL.

CDR3 DNA: TGTGCCAGCAGAGGGACAGGGCCATATCAGCCCCAGCATTTT. Encoded protein: CASRGTGPYQPQHF. The chain couples TRBV25-1 to TRBJ1-5, with 9 positions matching TRBD1. The CDR3 covers 14 residues. V trimming: 6 bases; J trimming: 5 bases; junction bases outside the gene matches: 5. CDR1 MGHDK and CDR2 SYGVNS come from the germline V gene.

This clonotype appeared a few times. The chain has TRBV25-1 and TRBJ2-7; D remains unclear. The CDR3 consists of 11 residues. Germline V gene sequence: CDR1 MGHDK, CDR2 SYGVNS. The germline V and J ends were trimmed by 11 bases and 3 bases, with 11 bases remaining between them. This CDR3 is CALGWVYEQYF. The CDR3, as DNA: TGTGCCCTAGGGTGGGTCTACGAGCAGTACTTC.

This rearrangement joins TRBV6-1 to TRBJ2-3; 7 bases agree with TRBD1. This CDR3 comprises 14 residues. The trim removed 1 base at V and 8 bases at J, leaving 6 bases unmatched. The germline V gene has CDR1 MNHNS and CDR2 SASEGT. CDR3 region: CASSEGTGARTQYF. CDR3 sequence (DNA): TGTGCCAGCAGTGAAGGAACAGGGGCACGTACGCAGTATTTT.

This clonotype turned up a few times. The chain joins TRBV27 to TRBJ2-7; maybe TRBD1 (6 bases). In germline, CDR1 is MNHEY, CDR2 SMNVEV (reference sequence). V was pared by 5 bases and J by 2 bases, with 16 bases between. This CDR3 spans 15 amino acids. The CDR3 sequence is CASSPSDRVAYEQYF. The CDR3 DNA follows: TGTGCCAGCAGTCCCTCGGACAGAGTAGCCTACGAGCAGTACTTC.

The chain uses TRBV7-2 and TRBJ2-2, with a possible D match to TRBD1 (5 bases). Trimming left V 2 bases short and J 0 bases short, with 16 bases between. This CDR3 is built from 18 residues. Germline-derived CDR1 and CDR2 are SGHTA and FQGNSA. The CDR3 DNA follows: TGTGCCAGCAGCTTAAGTGGTGGCAGGGCCGCGAACACCGGGGAGCTGTTTTTT. This codes for CASSLSGGRAANTGELFF.

The rearrangement joins TRBV7-3 to TRBJ1-2; maybe TRBD1 (5 bases). The germline gives CDR1 SGHTA, CDR2 FQGTGA. This CDR3 contains 16 residues. V lost 2 bases, J lost 4 bases, and 17 bases lay in between. Here the CDR3 reads CASSLHPSGASYGYTF. CDR3 nucleotide sequence: TGTGCCAGCAGCTTACATCCTAGTGGGGCATCCTATGGCTACACCTTC.

The V and J genes are TRBV7-6 and TRBJ2-7; D ambiguous. V lost 5 bases, J lost 6 bases, and 11 bases lay in between. The CDR3 contains 12 residues. Germline lookup yields CDR1 SGHVS and CDR2 FNYEAQ. The CDR3 DNA follows: TGTGCCAGCAGCGCCCCCGGGCGCGAGCAGTACTTC. This codes for CASSAPGREQYF.

The rearrangement joins TRBV18 to TRBJ2-7; D may be TRBD2 (6 bases). The germline V gene has CDR1 KGHSH and CDR2 LQKENI. The CDR3 has 14 amino acids. V lost 2 bases, J lost 3 bases, and 11 bases lay in between. The CDR3 DNA reads as TGTGCCAGCTCACCAGCGGGACGCTACTACGAGCAGTACTTC. Protein sequence: CASSPAGRYYEQYF.

In this sample, this clonotype turned up a few times. This chain joins TRBV15 and TRBJ2-3, with no clear D. Trimming removed 5 bases at V and 6 bases at J, with 18 bases between. The CDR3 has 15 amino acids. Germline lookup yields CDR1 LNHNV and CDR2 YYDKDF (reference sequence). The CDR3, as DNA: TGTGCCACCAGCCGCCGTAGGAGTGATACGGATACGCAGTATTTT. Its protein is CATSRRRSDTDTQYF. Combining the CDR3 with reference TRBV15 and TRBJ2-3 gives the whole variable domain DAMVIQNPRYQVTQFGKPVTLSCSQTLNHNVMYWYQQKSSQAPKLLFHYYDKDFNNEADTPDNFQSRRPNTSFCFLDIRSPGLGDTAMYLCATSRRRSDTDTQYFGPGTRLTVL.

The V gene is TRBV6-2 or TRBV6-3, the J gene TRBJ2-1; 8 bases agree with TRBD2. Germline-derived CDR1 and CDR2 are MNHEY and SVGEGT. The CDR3 consists of 15 residues. Trimming at V came to 6 bases and at J to 6 bases, leaving 10 bases not matched to a gene. The CDR3 loop reads CASRSYSGSLNEQFF. CDR3 sequence (DNA): TGTGCCAGCAGGTCCTACAGCGGGAGCCTCAATGAGCAGTTCTTC.

The chain is built from TRBV15 and TRBJ2-1; TRBD2 is a possible D gene (6 bases). The DNA end is a closer match to TRBJ2-7, so the J assignment may be wrong. The CDR3 covers 15 residues. Germline CDR1 reads LNHNV; CDR2 reads YYDKDF (reference sequence). CDR3 in amino acids: CATSERTSSHNEQYF. The CDR3 bases are TGTGCCACCAGCGAACGAACTAGCTCCCACAATGAGCAGTACTTC.

The chain combines TRBV2 with TRBJ2-3; 9 nucleotides match TRBD2. CDR3 length equals 14 residues. V lost 6 bases, J lost 1 base, and 2 bases stayed unmatched. Germline V lookup: CDR1 SNHLY, CDR2 FYNNEI. In DNA, the CDR3 is TGTGCCAGCAGGAGGACTAGCGGCACAGATACGCAGTATTTT. As protein: CASRRTSGTDTQYF.

The chain combines TRBV3-1 with TRBJ2-5; 12 nucleotides agree with TRBD2. V gave up 5 bases and J gave up 1 base; unmatched junction bases: 5. The CDR3 contains 16 residues. Germline-derived CDR1 and CDR2 are LGHDT and YNNKEL (reference sequence). The CDR3 sequence is CASSTRLAGAQETQYF. Here the CDR3 DNA reads TGTGCCAGCAGCACCCGACTAGCGGGGGCCCAAGAGACCCAGTACTTC.

The J gene is TRBJ2-5, the V gene TRBV29-1; D is undetermined. The V gene's germline CDR1 is SQVTM and CDR2 ANQGSEA. V dropped 5 bases and J dropped 3 bases, with 13 bases sitting between them. The CDR3 totals 13 residues. CDR3 sequence (DNA): TGCAGCGTTAACGTGGAATTAGAAGAGACCCAGTACTTC. This sequence encodes CSVNVELEETQYF.

This clonotype was seen more than once but under ten times. The DNA of the CDR3 is TGTGCCAGCAGTCCCCATACTGAGGTCCCACACTCCTACAATGAGCAGTTCTTC. Translation: CASSPHTEVPHSYNEQFF. The V gene is TRBV12-3 or TRBV12-4, the J gene TRBJ2-1, with D unresolved. The CDR3 spans 18 residues. The V end lost 5 bases, the J end lost 0 bases, and 20 bases lay between the germline ends.

This clonotype was found a few times. The chain uses TRBV10-3 and TRBJ2-3; 9 bases are a match to TRBD2. There are 16 residues in the CDR3. Germline trimming cut 0 bases from V and 3 bases from J; bases unmatched to any gene: 4. Germline CDR1 and CDR2: ENHRY and SYGVKD. DNA for the CDR3: TGTGCCATCAGTGAGTCTAGCGGGAGAGAGACAGATACGCAGTATTTT. Translation gives CAISESSGRETDTQYF.

This clonotype came up a few times. The V gene is TRBV5-1, the J gene TRBJ2-7, with D hard to call. V lost 4 bases, J lost 3 bases, and 11 bases lay in between. The CDR3 spans 13 residues. The germline CDR1 and CDR2 sequences are SGHRS and YFSETQ. Here the CDR3 reads CASSLNTFYEQYF. As DNA, the CDR3 is TGCGCCAGCAGCCTTAATACTTTCTACGAGCAGTACTTC.